The present T cell receptor beta chain was sequenced within a study of blood T cell repertoires in COVID-19. V lost 0 bases, J lost 3 bases, and 2 bases stayed unmatched. The CDR3 has 14 amino acids. CDR1 and CDR2 (germline): KGHSH, LQKENI. Authors' processing steps: Reference gene primer amplification in the assay estimated nucleated cell counts. Profiling relied on immunoSEQ multiplex PCR, and the TCRdb table lists in-frame clones only, not all of them. That table gives V, J and clone size, and the DNA gave D and trimming. The table records about 47,000 clones, 82% of them present only once. V is TRBV18 and J is TRBJ2-7, with 7 bases matching TRBD2. The sample was peripheral blood. This TCR derives from a human donor with acute or convalescent COVID-19. The donor label of this sample is uncertain. The chain's CDR3 is CASSPPAGDYEQYF. The CDR3 DNA is TGTGCCAGCTCACCACCGGCGGGGGACTACGAGCAGTACTTC. Supplemented by reference TRBV18 and TRBJ2-7, the full variable domain reads NAGVMQNPRHLVRRRGQEARLRCSPMKGHSHVYWYRQLPEEGLKFMVYLQKENIIDESGMPKERFSAEFPKEGPSILRIQQVVRGDSAAYFCASSPPAGDYEQYFGPGTRLTVT.